Presented here are 27 T cell receptor beta chains from one specimen sequenced in a study of T cells after somatic rescue of genetic block. Assay: immunoSEQ multiplex PCR; the TCRdb copy retains only in-frame clones and omits some. The data hold 67,000 or so clones, with roughly 88% observed a single time. The specimen was peripheral blood mononuclear cells (PBMCs). Receptors originate from a young man.

The chain couples TRBV5-6 to TRBJ2-3; D ambiguous. The CDR3 is made up of 14 amino acids. The germline V gene has CDR1 SGHDT and CDR2 YYEEEE. V was trimmed by 2 bases and J by 2 bases, leaving 9 bases between them. The CDR3 region is CASSLIAATDTQYF. In DNA, the CDR3 is TGTGCCAGCAGCTTAATTGCAGCCACAGATACGCAGTATTTT.

This clone was found once. This chain uses TRBV5-1 with TRBJ1-1, with 10 bases lining up with TRBD1. Germline loops: CDR1 SGHRS, CDR2 YFSETQ. V dropped 4 bases and J dropped 2; count of bases not matched to a gene: 2. CDR3 length: 14 amino acids. The CDR3 DNA is TGCGCCAGCAGCGGGGACAGGGGCAACACTGAAGCTTTCTTT. The encoded protein is CASSGDRGNTEAFF.

This chain joins TRBV6-1 and TRBJ2-7, with unresolved D. Germline V lookup: CDR1 MNHNS, CDR2 SASEGT. This CDR3 has 12 amino acids. Deletions cut 2 bases from V and 4 bases from J, with 6 bases between. CDR3 sequence reads: CASSEIEYEQYF. In nucleotides, the CDR3 is TGTGCCAGCAGTGAAATTGAGTACGAGCAGTACTTC.

This sequence joins TRBV21-1 and TRBJ2-1; the table's D call of TRBD2 was not tested on the DNA. TRBV21-1 is shown as a pseudogene. The CDR3 spans 17 residues. CDR3 residues: CASRPPRLADAYNEQFF. The CDR3 DNA reads as TGTGCCAGCAGGCCACCCAGACTAGCAGACGCCTACAATGAGCAGTTCTTC.

The chain is built from TRBV4-1 and TRBJ1-1; tentatively, D is TRBD1 (5 bases). CDR1 and CDR2 from the germline V gene are MGHRA and YSYEKL. This CDR3 spans 12 amino acids. V was pared by 1 base and J by 7 bases, with 7 bases between. The CDR3 loop is CASSQGQREAFF. The CDR3 bases are TGCGCCAGCAGCCAAGGACAGCGTGAAGCTTTCTTT.

The chain carries TRBV5-1 and TRBJ1-6; 8 positions agree with TRBD1. Per the germline V gene, CDR1 is SGHRS and CDR2 is YFSETQ. After removal of 0 bases from V and 9 bases from J, the junction contained 8 bases not matched to a gene. The CDR3 runs to 16 residues. The CDR3 here is CASSLGQGPSGSPLHF. The CDR3 bases are TGCGCCAGCAGCTTGGGACAGGGGCCATCGGGTTCACCCCTCCACTTT.

The chain employs TRBV4-1 and TRBJ2-4, with D tentatively TRBD2 (6 bases). V dropped 4 bases and J dropped 1 base, with 14 bases sitting between them. CDR1 is MGHRA and CDR2 is YSYEKL in the germline V gene. The CDR3 is 16 amino acids. The CDR3 here is CASSPLGGPAKNIQYF. The CDR3 nucleotides are TGCGCCAGCAGCCCTCTGGGGGGTCCGGCCAAAAACATTCAGTACTTC.

The chain links TRBV10-1 to TRBJ2-2; TRBD2 is a possible D gene (5 bases). The CDR3 has 13 residues. Between the trimmed V and J ends, which lost 8 bases and 0 bases, there was a span of 7 bases. Germline values: CDR1 WNHNN, CDR2 SYGVQD (reference sequence). The CDR3 reads CASPGANTGELFF. DNA of the CDR3: TGCGCCAGCCCCGGGGCGAACACCGGGGAGCTGTTTTTT.

This clone appeared a single time. This chain's CDR3 is CASSSPSWASGRKETQYF. The CDR3 coding sequence is TGTGCCAGCAGCTCACCCTCGTGGGCTAGCGGGAGGAAGGAGACCCAGTACTTC. The chain combines TRBV11-2 with TRBJ2-5; 11 positions match TRBD2. The V gene end was trimmed by 4 bases and the J gene end by 5 bases; junction bases not matched to a gene: 15. CDR1 and CDR2 from the germline V gene are SGHAT and FQNNGV. The CDR3 length is 18 residues.

The rearrangement links TRBV7-2 to TRBJ1-5; D unclear. Germline CDR1 and CDR2: SGHTA and FQGNSA. This CDR3 comprises 13 residues. V was clipped by 5 bases and J by 9 bases, with 14 bases between them. CDR3 sequence reads: CASSLRTASPQHF. The CDR3 DNA follows: TGTGCCAGCAGCCTGCGGACGGCCTCGCCCCAGCATTTT.

V is TRBV21-1 and J is TRBJ2-5. TRBV21-1 is described as a pseudogene. CDR3 length equals 12 residues. The CDR3 sequence: CASTPGGADQYF. The DNA of the CDR3 is TGTGCCAGCACCCCAGGGGGGGCGGACCAGTACTTC.

The chain employs TRBV7-9 and TRBJ1-1, with D unclear. The ends were cut back, 3 bases at V and 5 bases at J, with 7 bases in the middle. Germline V CDR1 and CDR2: SEHNR, FQNEAQ (reference sequence). This CDR3 contains 12 residues. CDR3 DNA: TGTGCCAGCAGCTTTGATAGAACTGAAGCTTTCTTT. It yields the protein CASSFDRTEAFF.

The rearrangement joins TRBV23-1 to TRBJ1-1; 8 nucleotides agree with TRBD1. TRBV23-1 is flagged as an ORF with uncertain function. V was pared by 7 bases and J by 4 bases, with 20 bases of the junction left unmatched. The CDR3 contains 18 residues. The DNA of the CDR3 is TGCGCCAGCACCCCCTCCCGAGACAGGGGTGGGGAGGGCACTGAAGCTTTCTTT. This sequence encodes CASTPSRDRGGEGTEAFF.

The chain is built from TRBV7-9 and TRBJ2-3; 9 nucleotides agree with TRBD2. V lost 6 bases, J lost 4 bases, and 8 bases stayed unmatched. This CDR3 spans 15 amino acids. Germline V CDR1 and CDR2: SEHNR, FQNEAQ (reference sequence). CDR3 amino acids: CASRRGGQSPDTQYF. The DNA for the CDR3 is TGTGCCAGCAGGCGGGGGGGGCAGTCCCCAGATACGCAGTATTTT.

The chain uses TRBV2 and TRBJ2-5; a weak D match, TRBD2 (5 bases). The CDR3 length is 13 residues. Germline V gene data show CDR1 as SNHLY and CDR2 as FYNNEI. V lost 4 bases and J lost 3, with 9 bases in between. The CDR3 sequence: CASSVGDEETQYF. CDR3 bases: TGTGCCAGCAGTGTCGGGGATGAAGAGACCCAGTACTTC.

The chain uses TRBV18 and TRBJ2-3; a possible D gene is TRBD1 (6 bases). Germline V gives CDR1 KGHSH, CDR2 LQKENI. This CDR3 spans 16 amino acids. Trimming removed 5 bases at V and 1 base at J, with 16 bases between. The CDR3, as DNA: TGTGCCAGCTCAGCACGGAAGGGGGTGGGCACAGATACGCAGTATTTT. It codes for CASSARKGVGTDTQYF.

The V and J genes are TRBV7-2 and TRBJ2-7, with no clear D. This CDR3 spans 11 amino acids. Between the trimmed V and J ends, which lost 3 bases and 3 bases, there was a span of 3 bases. The germline V gene has CDR1 SGHTA and CDR2 FQGNSA. The CDR3 spells CASSFVYEQYF. The DNA of the CDR3 is TGTGCCAGCAGCTTTGTCTACGAGCAGTACTTC.

The chain links TRBV5-8 to TRBJ1-5; D is undetermined. Per germline, CDR1 SGHTS and CDR2 YDEGEE. This CDR3 spans 13 amino acids. Trimming left V 0 bases short and J 7 bases short, with 8 bases between. CDR3 DNA: TGTGCCAGCAGCTTGGCTCAGTACCAGCCCCAGCATTTT. This gives the protein CASSLAQYQPQHF.

The chain couples TRBV30 to TRBJ1-1; no firm D call. CDR1 is GTSNPN, CDR2 SVGIG, per germline (reference sequence). Trimming removed 2 bases from V and 7 bases from J, with 8 bases in between. This CDR3 comprises 11 residues. The CDR3 DNA is TGTGCCTGGAGTATGAATAGTGAAGCTTTCTTT. As protein: CAWSMNSEAFF.

The rearrangement joins TRBV27 to TRBJ1-4; weak D call: TRBD1 (6 bases). CDR3 length: 15 amino acids. The V end was cut by 2 bases, the J end by 10 bases, with 17 bases between. The germline gives CDR1 MNHEY, CDR2 SMNVEV (reference sequence). CDR3 in amino acids: CASSLSRTAPRKLFF. In nucleotides, the CDR3 is TGTGCCAGCAGTTTAAGTCGGACAGCCCCACGAAAACTGTTTTTT. The full variable domain, rest sourced from reference TRBV27 and TRBJ1-4, is EAQVTQNPRYLITVTGKKLTVTCSQNMNHEYMSWYRQDPGLGLRQIYYSMNVEVTDKGDVPEGYKVSRKEKRNFPLILESPSPNQTSLYFCASSLSRTAPRKLFFGSGTQLSVL.

This chain joins TRBV6-1 and TRBJ2-1, with 8 bases identical to TRBD1. This CDR3 is built from 12 residues. V trimming: 6 bases; J trimming: 10 bases; junction bases outside the gene matches: 5. Germline V lookup: CDR1 MNHNS, CDR2 SASEGT. The CDR3 reads CASSRTGKEQFF. CDR3 coding DNA: TGTGCCAGCAGCCGGACAGGGAAGGAGCAGTTCTTC.

The chain is built from TRBV7-2 and TRBJ2-7, with D hard to call. Germline assignment: CDR1 SGHTA and CDR2 FQGNSA. V was pared by 1 base and J by 2 bases, with 12 bases between. The CDR3 sequence is 15 residues long. In DNA, the CDR3 is TGTGCCAGCAGCTTAGATCGGCCAGCCACCTACGAGCAGTACTTC. Protein sequence: CASSLDRPATYEQYF.

V and J are TRBV5-4 and TRBJ1-2; D remains unclear. V lost 4 bases and J lost 8, with 15 bases in between. CDR3 length equals 13 residues. CDR1 and CDR2 from the germline V gene are SGHNT and YYREEE (reference sequence). The CDR3 DNA sequence: TGTGCCAGCAGCCCGGACGGTAACCGGGGCTACACCTTC. It is translated as CASSPDGNRGYTF.

The chain links TRBV5-1 to TRBJ2-6; 8 bases align to TRBD2. The CDR3 loop spans 17 amino acids. Trimming removed 4 bases from V and 0 bases from J; junction bases left unmatched: 6. Germline V gives CDR1 SGHRS, CDR2 YFSETQ. The CDR3: CASSPGRVPSGANVLTF. DNA for the CDR3: TGCGCCAGCAGCCCCGGGAGGGTCCCCTCTGGGGCCAACGTCCTGACTTTC.

The gene calls are TRBV10-3 and TRBJ1-2; 8 nucleotides match TRBD1. V gave up 3 bases and J gave up 12 bases; unmatched junction bases: 6. The CDR3 contains 12 residues. Germline assignment: CDR1 ENHRY and CDR2 SYGVKD. CDR3 sequence (DNA): TGTGCCATCAGTGATGCAGGGGGCAACCACACCTTC. This encodes CAISDAGGNHTF.

The chain is built from TRBV5-6 and TRBJ2-7; possibly TRBD2 for D (5 bases). The CDR3 totals 11 residues. V shed 3 bases and J shed 7 bases, with 8 bases lying between them. Germline V lookup: CDR1 SGHDT, CDR2 YYEEEE. DNA for the CDR3: TGTGCCAGCAGCTCACTAGGGGAGCAGTACTTC. Translation: CASSSLGEQYF.

CDR3 nucleotides: TGTGCCAGCAGTTACTCCCGTGTGAACACTGAAGCTTTCTTT. This encodes CASSYSRVNTEAFF. The V and J genes are TRBV6-5 and TRBJ1-1; D is uncertain. V was clipped by 0 bases and J by 0 bases, with 5 bases between them. Germline V CDR1 and CDR2: MNHEY, SVGAGI. The CDR3 totals 14 residues.